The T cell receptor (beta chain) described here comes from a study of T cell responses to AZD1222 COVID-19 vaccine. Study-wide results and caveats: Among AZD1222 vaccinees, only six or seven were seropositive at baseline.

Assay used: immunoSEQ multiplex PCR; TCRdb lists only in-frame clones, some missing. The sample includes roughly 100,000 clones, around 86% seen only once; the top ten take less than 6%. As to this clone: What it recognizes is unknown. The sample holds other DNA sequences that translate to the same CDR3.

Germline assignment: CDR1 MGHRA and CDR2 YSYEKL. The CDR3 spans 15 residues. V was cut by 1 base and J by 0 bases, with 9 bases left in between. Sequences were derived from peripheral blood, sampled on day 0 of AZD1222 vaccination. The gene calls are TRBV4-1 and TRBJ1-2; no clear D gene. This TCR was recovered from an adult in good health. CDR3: CASSQVRQANYGYTF. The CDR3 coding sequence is TGCGCCAGCAGCCAAGTGAGGCAGGCTAACTATGGCTACACCTTC.